This T cell receptor (beta chain) was sequenced for a study of regulatory T cells in long-lasting Graves disease. The overall study: Graves' patients diagnosed newly had used antithyroid drugs under 3 months.

The CDR3 length is 14 residues. Between the trimmed V and J ends, which lost 5 bases and 3 bases, there was a span of 10 bases. Germline V gene data show CDR1 as SGHAT and CDR2 as FQNNGV. The table lists this clonotype with many counts. Investigators prepared the TCR beta libraries by applying iRepertoire HTBI primers and Arm-PCR of CDR3 regions. TCRdb independently ran MiXCR on the multiplex PCR reads; one entry per CDR3 protein. The repertoire includes some 410,000 distinct CDR3 sequences, about 16% of them detected once, and roughly a tenth sits in the top ten. Time point meaning: newly diagnosed GD, antithyroid drugs for less than 3 months. PBMC-derived RNA was used for the TCR library. These data were also reused for a study on T cells in Graves' hyperthyroidism and ophthalmopathy.

This chain connects TRBV11-2 to TRBJ2-2; D is unclear. This TCR derives from a woman aged 25 to 39 with Graves disease. The specimen comprised peripheral blood mononuclear cells (PBMCs), sampled at new diagnosis, from a patient treated with antithyroid drugs. The CDR3 region has the DNA TGTGCCAGCAGCCCCCGGCGGTACACCGGGGAGCTGTTTTTT. It translates to CASSPRRYTGELFF.